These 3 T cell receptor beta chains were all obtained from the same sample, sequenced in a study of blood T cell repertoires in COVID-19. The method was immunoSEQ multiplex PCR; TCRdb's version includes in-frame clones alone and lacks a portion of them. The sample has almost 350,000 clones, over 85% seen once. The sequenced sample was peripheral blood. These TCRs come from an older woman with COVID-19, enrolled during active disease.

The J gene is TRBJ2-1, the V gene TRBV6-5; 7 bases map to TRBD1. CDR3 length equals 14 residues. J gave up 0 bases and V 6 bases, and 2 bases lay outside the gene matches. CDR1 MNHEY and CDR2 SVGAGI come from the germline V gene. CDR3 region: CASRTGSSYNEQFF. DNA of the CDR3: TGTGCCAGCAGGACAGGGAGCTCCTACAATGAGCAGTTCTTC.

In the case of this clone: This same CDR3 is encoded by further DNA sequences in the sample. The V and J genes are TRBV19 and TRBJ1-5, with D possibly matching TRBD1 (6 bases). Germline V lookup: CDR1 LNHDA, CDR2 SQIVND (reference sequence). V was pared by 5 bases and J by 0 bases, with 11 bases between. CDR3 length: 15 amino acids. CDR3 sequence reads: CASSSRTDSNQPQHF. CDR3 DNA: TGTGCCAGTAGTTCAAGGACAGATAGCAATCAGCCCCAGCATTTT.

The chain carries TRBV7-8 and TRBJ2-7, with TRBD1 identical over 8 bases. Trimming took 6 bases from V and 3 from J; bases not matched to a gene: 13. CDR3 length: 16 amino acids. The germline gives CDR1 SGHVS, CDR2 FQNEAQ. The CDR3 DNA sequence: TGTGCCAGCAGTAGACCCCAAGGACAGGGAGGCTACGAGCAGTACTTC. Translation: CASSRPQGQGGYEQYF.